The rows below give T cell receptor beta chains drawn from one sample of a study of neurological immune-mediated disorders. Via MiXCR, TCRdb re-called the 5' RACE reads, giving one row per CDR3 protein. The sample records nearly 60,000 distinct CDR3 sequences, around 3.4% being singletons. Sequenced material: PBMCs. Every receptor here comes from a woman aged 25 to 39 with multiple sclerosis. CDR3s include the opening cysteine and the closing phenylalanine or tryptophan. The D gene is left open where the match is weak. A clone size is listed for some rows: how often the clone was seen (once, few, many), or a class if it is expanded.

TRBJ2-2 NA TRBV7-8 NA CASSLVGRGGSAGELFF TGTGCCAGCAGCTTAGTCGGCAGGGGAGGTAGTGCCGGGGAGCTGTTTTTT
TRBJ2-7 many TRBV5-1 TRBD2 CASSYGLAGGIEQYF TGCGCCAGCAGCTACGGTTTAGCGGGAGGTATTGAGCAGTACTTC
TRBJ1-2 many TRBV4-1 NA CASSQGVAPFYGYTF TGCGCCAGCAGCCAAGGAGTAGCCCCATTCTATGGCTACACCTTC
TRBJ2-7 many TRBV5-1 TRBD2 CASSSAGGWRYF TGCGCCAGCAGCTCGGCGGGAGGATGGCGGTACTTC
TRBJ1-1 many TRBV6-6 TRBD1 CASRTGDTEAFF TGTGCCAGCAGGACAGGGGACACTGAAGCTTTCTTT
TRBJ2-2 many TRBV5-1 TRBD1 CASGWMTGAGELFF TGCGCCAGCGGATGGATGACAGGGGCCGGGGAGCTGTTTTTT
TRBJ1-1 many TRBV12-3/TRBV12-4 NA CASTPITNTEAFF TGTGCCAGCACCCCGATAACGAACACTGAAGCTTTCTTT
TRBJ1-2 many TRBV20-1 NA CSASSGGGYTF TGCAGTGCTAGCTCGGGGGGAGGCTACACCTTC
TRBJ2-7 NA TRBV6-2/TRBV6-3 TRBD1 CASRPPGQSYEQYF TGTGCCAGCAGACCCCCGGGACAGAGCTACGAGCAGTACTTC
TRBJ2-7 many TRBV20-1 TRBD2 CSASGLAGGSSYEQYF TGCAGTGCTAGCGGACTAGCGGGGGGGTCTTCATACGAGCAGTACTTC
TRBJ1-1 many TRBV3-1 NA CASSPLWGNTEAFF TGTGCCAGCAGCCCCCTTTGGGGGAACACTGAAGCTTTCTTT
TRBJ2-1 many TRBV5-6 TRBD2 CASGSGGAIEQFF TGTGCCAGCGGCAGCGGGGGGGCGATAGAGCAGTTCTTC
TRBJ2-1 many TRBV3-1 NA CASSQGNGPLSYNEQFF TGTGCCAGCAGCCAAGGAAACGGACCGCTCTCCTACAATGAGCAGTTCTTC
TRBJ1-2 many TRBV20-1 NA CSAGQGASYGYTF TGCAGTGCAGGCCAGGGCGCGAGCTATGGCTACACCTTC
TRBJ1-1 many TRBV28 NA CASSPTGLIRGGLKAFF TGTGCCAGCAGCCCTACCGGTCTAATCAGGGGAGGGTTAAAAGCTTTCTTT
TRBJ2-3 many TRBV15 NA CATSRDGVRTSTDTQYF TGTGCCACCAGCAGAGATGGCGTACGCACGTCCACAGATACGCAGTATTTT
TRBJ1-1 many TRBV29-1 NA CSVERDGPNTEAFF TGCAGCGTTGAAAGGGACGGCCCGAACACTGAAGCTTTCTTT
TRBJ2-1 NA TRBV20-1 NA CSARRPLISDTYNEQFF TGCAGTGCGCGTCGCCCTCTTATTTCGGATACCTACAATGAGCAGTTCTTC
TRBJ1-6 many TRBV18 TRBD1 CASSLGPDRVMVMGSPLHF TGTGCCAGCTCACTTGGTCCGGACAGGGTTATGGTAATGGGTTCACCCCTCCACTTT
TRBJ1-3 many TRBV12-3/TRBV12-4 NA CASSLTGPSGNTIYF TGTGCCAGCAGTTTAACAGGCCCCTCTGGAAACACCATATATTTT
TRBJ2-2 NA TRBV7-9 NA CASIDTGELFF TGTGCCAGCATCGACACCGGGGAGCTGTTTTTT
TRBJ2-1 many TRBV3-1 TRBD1 CASSQGPFGQGASEQFF TGTGCCAGCAGCCAAGGACCCTTCGGACAGGGGGCGAGTGAGCAGTTCTTC
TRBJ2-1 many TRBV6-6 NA CASSQVLDEQFF TGTGCCAGCAGTCAAGTATTGGATGAGCAGTTCTTC
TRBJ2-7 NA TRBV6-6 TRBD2 CASSYGGVEVYEQYF TGTGCCAGCAGTTACGGGGGGGTTGAGGTCTACGAGCAGTACTTC
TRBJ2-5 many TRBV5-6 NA CPSPPAHGGETQYF TGTCCCTCCCCTCCGGCCCACGGCGGGGAGACCCAGTACTTC
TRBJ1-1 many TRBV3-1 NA CASSLSGGRTEAFF TGTGCCAGCAGCCTATCCGGGGGGCGGACTGAAGCTTTCTTT
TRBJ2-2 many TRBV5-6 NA CASSSTGVNTGELFF TGTGCCAGCAGCTCGACAGGTGTGAACACCGGGGAGCTGTTTTTT
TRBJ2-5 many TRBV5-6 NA CASSLLGQETQYF TGTGCCAGCAGCTTGTTGGGACAAGAGACCCAGTACTTC
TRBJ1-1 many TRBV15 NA CAISRVGDTEAFF TGTGCCATAAGTAGGGTTGGGGACACTGAAGCTTTCTTT
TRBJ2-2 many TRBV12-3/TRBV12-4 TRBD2 CASIPGSGGRGGELFF TGTGCCAGCATCCCCGGTTCGGGGGGGCGAGGCGGGGAGCTGTTTTTT
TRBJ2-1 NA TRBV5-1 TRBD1 CASSQGGQGRTNEQFF TGCGCCAGCAGCCAGGGAGGACAGGGGAGAACCAATGAGCAGTTCTTC
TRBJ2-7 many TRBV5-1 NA CASSLVGHEQYF TGCGCCAGCAGCTTGGTTGGACACGAGCAGTACTTC
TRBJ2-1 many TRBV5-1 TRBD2 CASTGGNEQFF TGCGCCAGCACGGGGGGCAATGAGCAGTTCTTC
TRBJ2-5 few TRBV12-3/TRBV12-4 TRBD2 CASSFTGASGETQYF TGTGCCAGTAGTTTCACGGGCGCTAGCGGAGAGACCCAGTACTTC
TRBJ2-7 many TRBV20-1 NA CSAKTSPGHEQYF TGCAGTGCGAAAACTTCTCCGGGGCACGAGCAGTACTTC
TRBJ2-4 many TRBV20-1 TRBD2 CSPLAGGENIQYF TGCAGTCCCCTAGCGGGGGGGGAAAACATTCAGTACTTC
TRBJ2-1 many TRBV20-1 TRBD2 CSASTSGLYNEQFF TGCAGTGCCTCGACTAGCGGACTCTACAATGAGCAGTTCTTC
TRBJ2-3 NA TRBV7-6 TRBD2 CASSLAPTTSGSADTQYF TGTGCCAGCAGCTTAGCCCCCACAACTAGCGGGAGCGCAGATACGCAGTATTTT
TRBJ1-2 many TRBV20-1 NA CSARDETTPQGYGYTF TGCAGTGCTAGGGATGAGACTACACCTCAAGGCTATGGCTACACCTTC
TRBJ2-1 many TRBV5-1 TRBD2 CASSPRVGGSTYNEQFF TGCGCCAGCAGCCCCAGGGTTGGCGGGAGCACCTACAATGAGCAGTTCTTC
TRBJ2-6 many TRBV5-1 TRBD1 CASSTGTGGSGANVLTF TGCGCCAGCAGCACTGGGACAGGGGGGTCTGGGGCCAACGTCCTGACTTTC